This TCR beta chain was identified during a study of T cell responses to AZD1222 COVID-19 vaccine. Sequencing used immunoSEQ multiplex PCR; TCRdb keeps in-frame clones, though not all of them. This table holds 90,000 to 120,000 clones, roughly nine tenths found once. On this clone: Its specificity is not known.

Findings and caveats of the study: The donor cohort was predominantly white British with a female majority, and clonal diversity may have been underestimated. The study identified only six AZD1222 recipients as seropositive at baseline.

The germline V gene encodes CDR1 SGDLS and CDR2 YYNGEE. Trimming removed 0 bases at V and 1 base at J, with 13 bases between. The CDR3 has 16 residues. The specimen was peripheral blood, collected on day 0 of AZD1222 vaccination. The rearrangement uses TRBV9 and TRBJ1-1; the D is unclear. This receptor was obtained from an adult in good health. The CDR3 DNA follows: TGTGCCAGCAGCGTAGGTTATGGCATGACGAACACTGAAGCTTTCTTT. Translated: CASSVGYGMTNTEAFF.